These 18 T cell receptor beta chains came from one sample sequenced in a study of blood T cells in healthy people across ages. Sample-barcoded 5' priming and a J-beta primer mix drove a second PCR of 7 to 11 cycles. TCRdb used MiXCR to reprocess the 5' RACE reads, holding one entry per CDR3 protein. The table records approximately 960,000 distinct CDR3 sequences, about 29% of them present only once. This same sample was also taken into another study, of T cells of mothers and their children.

Material for sequencing was blood. All receptors derive from a woman aged 40 to 50 in good health.

In this sample, this clonotype is medium-sized. The rearrangement links TRBV6-4 to TRBJ2-7; 7 bases are shared with TRBD1. Germline CDR1 MRHNA, CDR2 SNTAGT. This CDR3 has 13 amino acids. The junction had 8 bases not matched to a gene; V was cut back by 5 bases and J by 7 bases. CDR3 residues: CASSPGPQGEQYF. The CDR3 nucleotides are TGTGCCAGCAGTCCCGGGCCACAGGGGGAGCAGTACTTC.

The rearrangement joins TRBV6-6 to TRBJ2-1; maybe TRBD2 (5 bases). CDR3 length: 16 amino acids. CDR1 and CDR2 (germline): MNHNY, SVGAGI (reference sequence). Trimming cost V 0 bases and J 0 bases, with 9 bases left between them. Here the CDR3 reads CASSYSDLSSYNEQFF. In DNA, the CDR3 is TGTGCCAGCAGTTACTCGGACTTGAGCTCCTACAATGAGCAGTTCTTC.

This clonotype was recorded once. The chain couples TRBV5-5 to TRBJ1-6; 8 bases are shared with TRBD1. The length of the CDR3 is 16 residues. V dropped 0 bases and J dropped 9; count of bases not matched to a gene: 8. Per the germline V gene, CDR1 is SGHKS and CDR2 is YYEKEE (reference sequence). CDR3 amino acids: CASSLELDRGGSPLHF. The CDR3 DNA sequence: TGTGCCAGCAGCTTGGAGTTAGACAGGGGAGGTTCACCCCTCCACTTT.

The V call is TRBV20-1, the J call TRBJ1-4; 9 nucleotides match TRBD1. This CDR3 has 14 amino acids. The germline gives CDR1 DFQATT, CDR2 SNEGSKA (reference sequence). The V segment lost 3 bases and the J segment 5 bases; nucleotides outside the gene matches: 4. Here the CDR3 DNA reads TGCAGTGCTAGCGGACAGGGGAGAAATGAAAAACTGTTTTTT. Its translation is CSASGQGRNEKLFF.

This clonotype was seen only a few times. The V call is TRBV12-3 or TRBV12-4, the J call TRBJ1-6, with a tentative D call TRBD1 (6 bases). This CDR3 has 13 residues. V was trimmed by 2 bases and J by 9 bases, leaving 8 bases between them. The CDR3 sequence: CASSLTGFSPLHF. As DNA, the CDR3 is TGTGCCAGCAGTTTAACAGGGTTTTCACCCCTCCACTTT.

In this sample, this clonotype turned up a few times. The rearrangement links TRBV4-2 to TRBJ2-3, with 8 bases that match TRBD2. The CDR3 runs to 16 residues. V lost 0 bases to trimming and J lost 5 bases; unmatched junction nucleotides: 7. CDR1 LGHNA and CDR2 YNFKEQ come from the germline V gene. In DNA form, the CDR3 reads TGTGCCAGCAGCCAAGATCTTCGGGGGGGCCAAGATACGCAGTATTTT. It codes for CASSQDLRGGQDTQYF.

A single count supports this clonotype. The chain is built from TRBV18 and TRBJ2-2, with D hard to call. CDR3 length equals 16 residues. V was pared by 6 bases and J by 1 base, with 15 bases between. Germline-derived CDR1 and CDR2 are KGHSH and LQKENI. This chain's CDR3 is CASSEFLVQNTGELFF. CDR3 sequence (DNA): TGTGCCAGCTCGGAATTTCTAGTACAGAACACCGGGGAGCTGTTTTTT. Looking up the rest from reference TRBV18 and TRBJ2-2 gives the full variable domain: NAGVMQNPRHLVRRRGQEARLRCSPMKGHSHVYWYRQLPEEGLKFMVYLQKENIIDESGMPKERFSAEFPKEGPSILRIQQVVRGDSAAYFCASSEFLVQNTGELFFGEGSRLTVL.

The sample holds many counts of this clonotype. The gene calls are TRBV24-1 and TRBJ2-7, with no clear D. The CDR3 runs to 11 residues. Germline lookup yields CDR1 KGHDR and CDR2 SFDVKD. V was shortened by 1 base and J by 7 bases, with 4 bases between the two germline ends. The CDR3 protein is CATSDLEEQYF. The CDR3 bases are TGTGCCACCAGTGATTTAGAGGAGCAGTACTTC.

The rearrangement joins TRBV20-1 to TRBJ1-6, with 10 bases that match TRBD1. The germline V gene has CDR1 DFQATT and CDR2 SNEGSKA (reference sequence). The CDR3 length is 14 residues. V was clipped by 7 bases and J by 11 bases; unmatched bases: 11. The CDR3 DNA reads TGCAGTGGCGGGACAGGGGATTCTCTGGCACCCCTCCACTTT. This translates into CSGGTGDSLAPLHF.

This clonotype was seen more than once but under ten times. V is TRBV2 and J is TRBJ2-1; 8 bases agree with TRBD2. The V and J ends lost 11 bases and 0 bases, in that order; junction bases with no gene match: 9. Germline assignment: CDR1 SNHLY and CDR2 FYNNEI. This CDR3 has 15 amino acids. CDR3 in DNA: TGTGCCCGATCTGGCGGGGGGAGCTCCTACAATGAGCAGTTCTTC. This translates into CARSGGGSSYNEQFF.

This clonotype has at least ten counts. The genes are TRBV7-2 and TRBJ2-5, with D perhaps TRBD1 (5 bases). Germline V lookup: CDR1 SGHTA, CDR2 FQGNSA. V was shortened by 5 bases and J by 2 bases, with 12 bases between the two germline ends. The CDR3 is made up of 14 amino acids. The CDR3 nucleotides are TGTGCCAGCAGCCCCCGGACAATACAAGAGACCCAGTACTTC. This encodes CASSPRTIQETQYF.

This clonotype came up many times. The rearrangement joins TRBV5-1 to TRBJ1-2; perhaps TRBD1 as D (5 bases). Trimming took off 0 bases at V and 4 bases at J, with 16 bases between the two ends. CDR3 length: 16 residues. Germline V CDR1 and CDR2: SGHRS, YFSETQ. CDR3 coding DNA: TGCGCCAGCAGCTTGGCCTCAGGACAAAAACCCTATGGCTACACCTTC. Its translation is CASSLASGQKPYGYTF.

At least ten counts were recorded for this clonotype. This chain joins TRBV7-2 and TRBJ1-2, with D possibly TRBD1 on 6 matching bases. Trimming pared 5 bases from V and 4 bases from J, leaving 17 bases between. Germline loops: CDR1 SGHTA, CDR2 FQGNSA. The CDR3 is made up of 15 amino acids. In DNA, the CDR3 is TGTGCCAGCAGCCCTGGTGGGGGCGAGATCTATGGCTACACCTTC. It codes for CASSPGGGEIYGYTF.

The chain joins TRBV20-1 to TRBJ2-3, with D unresolved. The CDR3 covers 14 residues. V dropped 6 bases and J dropped 0 bases, with 13 bases sitting between them. The germline V gene encodes CDR1 DFQATT and CDR2 SNEGSKA (reference sequence). The CDR3 here is CSAPRPASTDTQYF. In nucleotides, the CDR3 is TGCAGTGCCCCTAGGCCAGCTAGCACAGATACGCAGTATTTT.

This clonotype was recorded a few times. CDR3 coding DNA: TGTGCCAGCAGCTTAAGGGCAGGAGCCGTTTCAGATACGCAGTATTTT. It yields the protein CASSLRAGAVSDTQYF. The rearrangement uses TRBV11-2 and TRBJ2-3; no clear D gene. V lost 2 bases and J 4 bases, leaving 16 bases between the germline ends. The CDR3 spans 16 residues. Germline V gene sequence: CDR1 SGHAT, CDR2 FQNNGV.

V is TRBV20-1 and J is TRBJ1-5; D remains unclear. The CDR3 has 16 amino acids. Trimming cost V 0 bases and J 2 bases, with 14 bases left between them. Germline V gives CDR1 DFQATT, CDR2 SNEGSKA (reference sequence). CDR3 in amino acids: CSARDHARRGNQPQHF. In DNA form, the CDR3 reads TGCAGTGCTAGAGATCACGCCAGAAGGGGCAATCAGCCCCAGCATTTT.

The chain joins TRBV6-6 to TRBJ1-5, with D perhaps matching TRBD1 (6 bases). The germline CDR1 and CDR2 sequences are MNHNY and SVGAGI (reference sequence). The V end lost 6 bases, the J end lost 5 bases, and 17 bases lay between the germline ends. CDR3 length: 15 amino acids. CDR3 nucleotide sequence: TGTGCCAGCAGATCGGGACACCCAGGTGATCAGCCCCAGCATTTT. It codes for CASRSGHPGDQPQHF.

On this clonotype itself: A much larger clone differs by one base, so this may be a read error. The chain recombines TRBV3-1 with TRBJ2-4, with D perhaps TRBD1 (6 bases). The germline CDR1 and CDR2 sequences are LGHDT and YNNKEL (reference sequence). This CDR3 is 19 amino acids long. CDR3 sequence: CAGSQGGAGTILAKNIQYF. The CDR3 DNA reads TGTGCCGGCAGCCAAGGTGGGGCCGGGACAATCTTAGCCAAAAACATTCAGTACTTC.